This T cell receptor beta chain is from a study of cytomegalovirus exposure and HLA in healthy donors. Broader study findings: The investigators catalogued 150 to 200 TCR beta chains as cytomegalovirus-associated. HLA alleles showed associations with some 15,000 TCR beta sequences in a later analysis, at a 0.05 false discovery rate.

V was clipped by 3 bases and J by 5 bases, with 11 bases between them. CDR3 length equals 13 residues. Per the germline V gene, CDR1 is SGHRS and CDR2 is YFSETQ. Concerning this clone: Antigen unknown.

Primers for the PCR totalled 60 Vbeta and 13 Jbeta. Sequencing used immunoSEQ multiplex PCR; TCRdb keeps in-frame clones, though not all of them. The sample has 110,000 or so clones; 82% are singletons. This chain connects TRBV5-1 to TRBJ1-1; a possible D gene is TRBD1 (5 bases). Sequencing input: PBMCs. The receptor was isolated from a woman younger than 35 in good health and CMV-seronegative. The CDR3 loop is CASSSRAGTEAFF. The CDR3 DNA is TGCGCCAGCAGCTCCCGGGCAGGGACTGAAGCTTTCTTT.